This T cell receptor (beta chain) was sequenced in a study of technical replicates of blood from a handful of donors. TCRdb's table, derived via immunoSEQ multiplex PCR, lists solely in-frame clones and lacks some. The table lists fewer than 85,000 clones, 80% to 95% of them singletons. The CDR3 sequence is 14 residues long. Germline V gene data show CDR1 as MDHEN and CDR2 as SYDVKM. V lost 6 bases and J lost 5, with 14 bases in between. The sequence was obtained from a human donor in good health. The gene calls are TRBV28 and TRBJ2-1; tentative D call: TRBD1 (6 bases). The sequenced sample was T cells isolated from PBMCs. The CDR3 sequence is CASRSPGEHNEQFF. The DNA of the CDR3 is TGTGCCAGCAGGTCCCCAGGGGAGCACAATGAGCAGTTCTTC.